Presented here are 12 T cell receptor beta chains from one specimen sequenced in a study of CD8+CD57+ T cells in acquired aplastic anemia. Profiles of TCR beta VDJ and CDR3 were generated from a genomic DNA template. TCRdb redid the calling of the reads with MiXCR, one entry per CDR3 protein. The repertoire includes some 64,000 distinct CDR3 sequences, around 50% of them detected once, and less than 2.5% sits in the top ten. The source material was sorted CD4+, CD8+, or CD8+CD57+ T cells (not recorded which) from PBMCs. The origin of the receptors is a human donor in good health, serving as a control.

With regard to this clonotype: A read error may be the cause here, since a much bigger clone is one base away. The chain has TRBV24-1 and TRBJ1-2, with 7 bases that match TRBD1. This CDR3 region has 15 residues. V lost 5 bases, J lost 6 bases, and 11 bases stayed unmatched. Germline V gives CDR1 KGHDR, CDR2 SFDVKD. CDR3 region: CATSAHFTGADGYTF. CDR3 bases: TGTGCCACCAGTGCCCATTTCACAGGGGCGGATGGCTACACCTTC.

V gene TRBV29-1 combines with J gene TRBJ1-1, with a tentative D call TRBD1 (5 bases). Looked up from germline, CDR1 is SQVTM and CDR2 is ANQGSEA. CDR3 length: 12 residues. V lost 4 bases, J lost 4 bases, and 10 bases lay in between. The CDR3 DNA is TGCAGCGTTGGTCAGGGCTTCACTGAAGCTTTCTTT. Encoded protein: CSVGQGFTEAFF.

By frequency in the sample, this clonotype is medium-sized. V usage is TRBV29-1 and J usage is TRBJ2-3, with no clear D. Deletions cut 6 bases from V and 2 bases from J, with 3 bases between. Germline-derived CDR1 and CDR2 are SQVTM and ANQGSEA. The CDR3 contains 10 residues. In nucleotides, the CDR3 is TGCAGCGTCCTCACAGATACGCAGTATTTT. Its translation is CSVLTDTQYF.

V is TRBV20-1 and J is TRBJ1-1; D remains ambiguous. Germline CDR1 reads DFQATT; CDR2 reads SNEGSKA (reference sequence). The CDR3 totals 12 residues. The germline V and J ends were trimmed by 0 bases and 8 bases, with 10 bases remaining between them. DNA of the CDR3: TGCAGTGCTAGAGATGAGAGGGCCGAAGCTTTCTTT. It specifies CSARDERAEAFF.

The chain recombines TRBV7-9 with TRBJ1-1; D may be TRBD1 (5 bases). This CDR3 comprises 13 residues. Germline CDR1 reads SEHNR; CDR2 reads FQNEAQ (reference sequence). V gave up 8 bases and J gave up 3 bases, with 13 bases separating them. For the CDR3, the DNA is TGTGCCAGCCGAAGGGGCGAGGACACTGAAGCTTTCTTT. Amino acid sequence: CASRRGEDTEAFF.

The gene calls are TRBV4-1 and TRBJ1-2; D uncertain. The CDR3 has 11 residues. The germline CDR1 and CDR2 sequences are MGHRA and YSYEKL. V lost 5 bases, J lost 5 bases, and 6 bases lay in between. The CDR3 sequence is CASSYRYGYTF. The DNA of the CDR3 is TGCGCCAGCAGCTACCGTTATGGCTACACCTTC.

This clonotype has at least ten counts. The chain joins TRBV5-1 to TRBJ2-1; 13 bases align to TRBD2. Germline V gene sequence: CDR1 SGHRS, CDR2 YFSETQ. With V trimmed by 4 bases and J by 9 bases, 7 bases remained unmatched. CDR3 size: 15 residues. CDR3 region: CASSPGLAGPFEQFF. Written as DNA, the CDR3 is TGCGCCAGCAGCCCGGGACTAGCGGGGCCCTTTGAGCAGTTCTTC.

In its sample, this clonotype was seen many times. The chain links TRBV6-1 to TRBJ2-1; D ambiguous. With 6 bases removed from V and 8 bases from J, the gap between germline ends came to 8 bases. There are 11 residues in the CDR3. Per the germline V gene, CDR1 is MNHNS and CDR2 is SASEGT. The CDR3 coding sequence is TGTGCCAGCAGGACCGGCTATGAGCAGTTCTTC. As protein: CASRTGYEQFF.

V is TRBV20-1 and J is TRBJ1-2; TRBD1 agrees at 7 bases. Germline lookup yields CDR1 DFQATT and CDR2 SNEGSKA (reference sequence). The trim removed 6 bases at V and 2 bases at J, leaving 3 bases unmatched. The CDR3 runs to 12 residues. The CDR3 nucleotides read TGCAGTGCCCCGGACAGGAACTATGGCTACACCTTC. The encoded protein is CSAPDRNYGYTF.

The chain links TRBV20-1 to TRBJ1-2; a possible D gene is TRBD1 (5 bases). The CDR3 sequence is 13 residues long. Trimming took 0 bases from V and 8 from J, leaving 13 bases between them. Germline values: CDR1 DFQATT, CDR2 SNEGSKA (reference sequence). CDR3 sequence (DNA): TGCAGTGCTAGAGATCTGGAGGGACGCGGCTACACCTTC. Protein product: CSARDLEGRGYTF.

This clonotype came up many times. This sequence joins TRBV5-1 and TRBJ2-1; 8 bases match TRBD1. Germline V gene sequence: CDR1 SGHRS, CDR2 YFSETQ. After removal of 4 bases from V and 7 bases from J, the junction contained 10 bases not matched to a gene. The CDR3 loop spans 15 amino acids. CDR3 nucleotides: TGCGCCAGCAGCGCGCTTCAGGGGGCCGTAAATGAGCAGTTCTTC. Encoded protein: CASSALQGAVNEQFF.

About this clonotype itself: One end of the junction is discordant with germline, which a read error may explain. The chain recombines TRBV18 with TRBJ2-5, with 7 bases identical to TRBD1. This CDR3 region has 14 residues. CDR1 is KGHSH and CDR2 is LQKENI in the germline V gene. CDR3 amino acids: CAGSSTGTLETQYF. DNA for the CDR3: TGTGCCGGCTCTTCGACAGGGACCTTGGAGACCCAGTACTTC.